The 8 T cell receptor beta chains in this list originate from one sample, sequenced in a study of long-term antiretroviral therapy in people with HIV. Run at survey level, the immunoSEQ assay was version v3.0. Profiled with immunoSEQ multiplex PCR; TCRdb holds only in-frame clones, not every one. Found here are some 13,000 clones, about four fifths of them singletons; the top ten hold roughly 18%. Sample: unsorted PBMCs, taken just over 8 years after starting antiretroviral therapy. The receptors originated from a man between 50 and 59 years old with HIV.

The chain uses TRBV30 and TRBJ2-1; weak D call: TRBD2 (6 bases). CDR3 size: 11 residues. Trimming removed 5 bases from V and 9 bases from J, with 11 bases in between. From germline, CDR1 is GTSNPN and CDR2 SVGIG (reference sequence). The CDR3 nucleotides are TGTGCCTGGGCGTCGGGGGTTGAGCAGTTCTTC. As protein: CAWASGVEQFF.

This rearrangement joins TRBV19 to TRBJ2-7; 8 bases map to TRBD2. This CDR3 has 15 residues. J lost 3 bases, V lost 5 bases, and 9 bases had no gene match. Germline V gene sequence: CDR1 LNHDA, CDR2 SQIVND (reference sequence). The CDR3 region has the DNA TGTGCCAGTAGTCCCTCCCGGGGGGGATTCTACGAGCAGTACTTC. Encoded protein: CASSPSRGGFYEQYF. The whole variable domain, remainder taken from reference TRBV19 and TRBJ2-7, is DGGITQSPKYLFRKEGQNVTLSCEQNLNHDAMYWYRQDPGQGLRLIYYSQIVNDFQKGDIAEGYSVSREKKESFPLTVTSAQKNPTAFYLCASSPSRGGFYEQYFGPGTRLTVT.

V is TRBV10-2 and J is TRBJ1-1; the D is unclear. Deletions cut 3 bases from V and 8 bases from J, with 10 bases between. The germline V gene encodes CDR1 WSHSY and CDR2 SAAADI. This CDR3 is built from 12 residues. The DNA for the CDR3 is TGCGCCAGCAGTGATCGGCCACTCGAAGCTTTCTTT. Translation: CASSDRPLEAFF.

The rearrangement links TRBV19 to TRBJ1-6; D is uncertain. V lost 0 bases and J 8 bases, leaving 11 bases between the germline ends. The germline gives CDR1 LNHDA, CDR2 SQIVND (reference sequence). This CDR3 has 15 amino acids. In nucleotides, the CDR3 is TGTGCCAGTAGTATAGACCCGGACGGCTATTCACCCCTCCACTTT. Its protein product is CASSIDPDGYSPLHF.

V and J are TRBV19 and TRBJ1-2, with TRBD1 identical over 8 bases. The V gene's germline CDR1 is LNHDA and CDR2 SQIVND (reference sequence). The CDR3 length is 20 residues. Trimming removed 0 bases from V and 1 base from J; junction bases left unmatched: 16. CDR3 sequence: CASSIDLLSLPDRDNYGYTF. Written as DNA, the CDR3 is TGTGCCAGTAGTATAGACCTACTCTCTTTACCGGACAGGGATAACTATGGCTACACCTTC.

This clone was seen just once. The chain links TRBV6-6 to TRBJ2-7; D not certain. CDR3 length: 14 residues. Trimming left V 6 bases short and J 3 bases short, with 15 bases between. Germline CDR1 is MNHNY and CDR2 is SVGAGI (reference sequence). The CDR3 DNA is TGTGCCAGCAGCTCGAGGCCCCCCGGCTACGAGCAGTACTTC. Translated, it gives CASSSRPPGYEQYF.

This rearrangement joins TRBV18 to TRBJ2-5, with a tentative D call TRBD1 (5 bases). The CDR3 is 12 amino acids. Trimming took 6 bases from V and 4 from J, leaving 9 bases between them. Germline-derived CDR1 and CDR2 are KGHSH and LQKENI. CDR3 coding DNA: TGTGCCAGCTCCCACCAGGGAGAGACCCAGTACTTC. Translation: CASSHQGETQYF.

This clone was observed a handful of times. The chain is built from TRBV7-2 and TRBJ1-6, with 10 bases matching TRBD1. The CDR3 runs to 18 residues. The germline gives CDR1 SGHTA, CDR2 FQGNSA. The J segment lost 0 bases and the V segment lost 4 bases, leaving 6 bases of the junction unmatched. The CDR3 reads CASSWDRGEISYNSPLHF. CDR3 DNA: TGTGCCAGCAGCTGGGACAGGGGAGAAATCTCCTATAATTCACCCCTCCACTTT.